This T cell receptor beta chain is from a study of shared clonotypes between healthy human individuals. Study overall: Used for every donor were three CD4 naive, three CD4 memory, two CD8 naive and one CD8 memory plate.

Using immunoSEQ multiplex PCR, the repertoire was profiled, and TCRdb retains in-frame clones only, with some absent. This table has approximately 1.9 million clones, about 94% appearing once. Naive CD8 cells comprised CD45RO-negative, CCR7-positively selected cells, excluding terminally differentiated effector memory CD45RA+ cells. Those who donated were healthy HIV-negative adults, with no recent acute infections or vaccinations reported. The specimen sequenced was naive CD8+ T cells from PBMCs. This TCR came from a young man in good health. Some clones in this sample may be carry-over from other donors' samples.

In DNA, the CDR3 is TGTGCCAGCACCCCGGGACTGGCCTCCTACAATGAGCAGTTCTTC. This gives the protein CASTPGLASYNEQFF. This chain uses TRBV28 with TRBJ2-1; D may be TRBD2 (6 bases). Looked up from germline, CDR1 is MDHEN and CDR2 is SYDVKM. The CDR3 extends over 15 amino acids. Trimming removed 7 bases from V and 0 bases from J, with 13 bases in between. Full variable domain (rest looked up from reference TRBV28 and TRBJ2-1): DVKVTQSSRYLVKRTGEKVFLECVQDMDHENMFWYRQDPGLGLRLIYFSYDVKMKEKGDIPEGYSVSREKKERFSLILESASTNQTSMYLCASTPGLASYNEQFFGPGTRLTVL.